The sequence of this T cell receptor (beta chain) was determined in a study of T cells in Graves' hyperthyroidism and ophthalmopathy. Germline V lookup: CDR1 SNHLY, CDR2 FYNNEI. The V gene lost 4 bases and the J gene lost 7 bases, with 10 bases spanning the gap. CDR3 length: 13 amino acids. Amplification of TCR beta CDR3 regions used RNA as the template. First-round RT-PCR targeting the TCR CDR3 was performed with the HTBI primer set. TCRdb re-called the multiplex PCR reads through MiXCR, storing one row per CDR3 protein. The sample records about 530,000 distinct CDR3 sequences, about a sixth being singletons. For ophthalmopathy patients, the Clinical Activity Score was at least 3 and the NOSPECS grade at least 4; duration was under 3 months. Clinical symptoms, serum thyroxine and TRAb, thyroid ultrasound and orbital computed tomography were used for the diagnoses. There are many counts of this clonotype.

Sequencing was carried out using blood. The V call is TRBV2, the J call TRBJ1-4, with D perhaps matching TRBD1 (6 bases). The sequence derives from a woman aged 18-29 years with Graves' ophthalmopathy. The chain's CDR3 is CASSARGGEKLFF. DNA of the CDR3: TGTGCCAGCAGTGCGAGGGGGGGTGAAAAACTGTTTTTT.